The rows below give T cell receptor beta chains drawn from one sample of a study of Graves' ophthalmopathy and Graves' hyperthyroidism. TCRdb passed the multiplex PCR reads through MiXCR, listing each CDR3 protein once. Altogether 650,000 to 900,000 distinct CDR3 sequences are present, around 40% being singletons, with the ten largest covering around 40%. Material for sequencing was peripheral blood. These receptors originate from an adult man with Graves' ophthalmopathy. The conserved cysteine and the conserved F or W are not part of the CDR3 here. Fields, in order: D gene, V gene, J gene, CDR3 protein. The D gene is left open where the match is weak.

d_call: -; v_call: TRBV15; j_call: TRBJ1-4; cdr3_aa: ATSRDAGTTNEKLF
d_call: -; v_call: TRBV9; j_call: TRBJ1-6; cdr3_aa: ASSERGYNSPLH
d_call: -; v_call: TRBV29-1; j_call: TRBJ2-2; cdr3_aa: SVVATGELF
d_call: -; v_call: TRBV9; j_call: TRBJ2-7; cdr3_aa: ASSPLRGNYEQY
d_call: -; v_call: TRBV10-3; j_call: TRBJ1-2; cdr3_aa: AISEPPAGSGYT
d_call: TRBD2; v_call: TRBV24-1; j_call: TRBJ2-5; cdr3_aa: ATSDPRGGQLETQY
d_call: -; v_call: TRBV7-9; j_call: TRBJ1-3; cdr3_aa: ASSPRYSGNTIY
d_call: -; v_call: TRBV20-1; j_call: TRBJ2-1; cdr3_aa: SAPWGASYNEQF
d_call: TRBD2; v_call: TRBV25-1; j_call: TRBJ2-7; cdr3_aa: ASSGAGLATNEQY
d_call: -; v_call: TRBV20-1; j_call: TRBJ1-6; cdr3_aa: SARVQGPNSPLH
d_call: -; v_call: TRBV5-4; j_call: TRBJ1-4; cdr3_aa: ASSLYSNRNEKLF
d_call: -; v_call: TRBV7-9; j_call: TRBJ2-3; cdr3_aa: ASGRGASTDTQY
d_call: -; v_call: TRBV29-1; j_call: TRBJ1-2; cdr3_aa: SREQGDGYT
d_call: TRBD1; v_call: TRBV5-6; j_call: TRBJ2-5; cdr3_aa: ASTERDRAWETQY
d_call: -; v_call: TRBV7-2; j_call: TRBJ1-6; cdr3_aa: ASSLRSNRVNSPLH
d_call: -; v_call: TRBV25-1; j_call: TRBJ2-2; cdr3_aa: ASSLAFGNTGELF
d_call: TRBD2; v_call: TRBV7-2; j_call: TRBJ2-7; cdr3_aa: ASSLPGKSGRLYEQY
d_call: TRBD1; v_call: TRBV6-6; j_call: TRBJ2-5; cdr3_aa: ASSYLRDRVEETQY
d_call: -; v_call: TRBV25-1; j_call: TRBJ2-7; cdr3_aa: ASSQGLRYEQY
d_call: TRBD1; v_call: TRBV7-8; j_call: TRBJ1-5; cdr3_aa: ASRHDRVEQPQH
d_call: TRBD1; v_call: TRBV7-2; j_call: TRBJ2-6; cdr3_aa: ASSYEGTDLSGANVLT
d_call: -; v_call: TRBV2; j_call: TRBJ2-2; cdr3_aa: ASGPGTNTGELF
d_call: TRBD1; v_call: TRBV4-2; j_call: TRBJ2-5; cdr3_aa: ASSLTGTGYGETQY
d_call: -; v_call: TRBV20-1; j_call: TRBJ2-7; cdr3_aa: SALRGGGQPYEQY
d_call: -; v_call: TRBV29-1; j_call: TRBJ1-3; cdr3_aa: SVEAGTGNTIY
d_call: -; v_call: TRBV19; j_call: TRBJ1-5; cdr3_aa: ASTWQGSNQPQH
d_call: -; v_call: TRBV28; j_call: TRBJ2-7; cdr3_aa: ASRPTRHYEQY
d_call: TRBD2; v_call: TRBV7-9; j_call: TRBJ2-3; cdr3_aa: ASSQDWVIGTSGGTQY
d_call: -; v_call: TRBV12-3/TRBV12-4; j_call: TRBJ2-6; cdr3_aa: ASGGGDSGANVLT
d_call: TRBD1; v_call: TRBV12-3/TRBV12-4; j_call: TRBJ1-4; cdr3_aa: ASRMGQVATNEKLF
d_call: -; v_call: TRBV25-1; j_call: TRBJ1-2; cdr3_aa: ASKLAAILYGYT
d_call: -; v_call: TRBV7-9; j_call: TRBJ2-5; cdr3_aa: ASSLGPNQETQY
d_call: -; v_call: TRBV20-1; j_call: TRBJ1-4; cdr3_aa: SARDLSGKLF
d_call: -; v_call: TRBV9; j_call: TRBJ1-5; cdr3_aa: ASSVANDQPQH
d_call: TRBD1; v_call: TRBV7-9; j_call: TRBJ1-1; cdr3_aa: ASSLLTGGGTEAF
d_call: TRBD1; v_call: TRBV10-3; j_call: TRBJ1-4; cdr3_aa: AISDGQADEKLF
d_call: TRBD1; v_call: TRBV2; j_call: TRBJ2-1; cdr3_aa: ASSDGQGENEQF
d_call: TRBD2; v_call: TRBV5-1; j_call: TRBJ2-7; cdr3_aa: ASSSTSGTGYEQY
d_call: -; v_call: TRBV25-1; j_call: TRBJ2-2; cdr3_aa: ASQNAPGELF
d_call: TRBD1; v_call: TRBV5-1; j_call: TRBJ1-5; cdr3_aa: ASSPGTGEHQPQH
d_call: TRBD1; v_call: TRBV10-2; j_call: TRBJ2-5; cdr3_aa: AIRGQGSQETQY
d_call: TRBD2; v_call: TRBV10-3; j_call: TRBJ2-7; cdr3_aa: AISDLSGGFDEQY
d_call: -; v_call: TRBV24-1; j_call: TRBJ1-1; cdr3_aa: ATSDQLNTEAF
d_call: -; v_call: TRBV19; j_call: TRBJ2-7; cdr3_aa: ASSIRGTSLTGGEQY
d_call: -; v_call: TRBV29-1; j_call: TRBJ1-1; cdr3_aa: SGFDRSNTEAF
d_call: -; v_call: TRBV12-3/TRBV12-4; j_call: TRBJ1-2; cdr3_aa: ASSLSGGFNYGYT
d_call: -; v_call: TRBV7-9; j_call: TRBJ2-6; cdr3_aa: ASSTRGAGANVLT
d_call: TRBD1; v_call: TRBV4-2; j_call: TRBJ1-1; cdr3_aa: ASSLWTGALNTEAF
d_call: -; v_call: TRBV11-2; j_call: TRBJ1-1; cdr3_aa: ASSLGETEAF
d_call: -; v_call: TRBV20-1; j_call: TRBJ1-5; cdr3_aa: SASGGLAGQPQH
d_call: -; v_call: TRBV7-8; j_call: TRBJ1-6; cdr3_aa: ASSLSGRGGNSLYGSPLH
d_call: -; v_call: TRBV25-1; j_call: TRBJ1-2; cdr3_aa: ASSDSAGETYGYT
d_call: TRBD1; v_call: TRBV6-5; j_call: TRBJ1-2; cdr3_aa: ASGSPKTGARGGYT
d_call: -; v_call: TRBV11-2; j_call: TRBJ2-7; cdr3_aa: ASSAPWGDEQY
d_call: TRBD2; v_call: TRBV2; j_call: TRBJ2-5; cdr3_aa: ASSEATSGGYQETQY
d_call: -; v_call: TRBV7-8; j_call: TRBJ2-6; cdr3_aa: ACSARDLVGNGANVLT
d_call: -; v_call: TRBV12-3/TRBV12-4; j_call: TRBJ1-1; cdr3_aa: ASSSGRVGDTEAF
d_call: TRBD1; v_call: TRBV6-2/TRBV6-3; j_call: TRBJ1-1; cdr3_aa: ASKPLTGDRTEAF
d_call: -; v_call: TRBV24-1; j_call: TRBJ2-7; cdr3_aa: ATSDTGQPTHEQY
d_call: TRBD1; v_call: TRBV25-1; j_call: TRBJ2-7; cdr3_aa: ASSDGQGVVYEQY